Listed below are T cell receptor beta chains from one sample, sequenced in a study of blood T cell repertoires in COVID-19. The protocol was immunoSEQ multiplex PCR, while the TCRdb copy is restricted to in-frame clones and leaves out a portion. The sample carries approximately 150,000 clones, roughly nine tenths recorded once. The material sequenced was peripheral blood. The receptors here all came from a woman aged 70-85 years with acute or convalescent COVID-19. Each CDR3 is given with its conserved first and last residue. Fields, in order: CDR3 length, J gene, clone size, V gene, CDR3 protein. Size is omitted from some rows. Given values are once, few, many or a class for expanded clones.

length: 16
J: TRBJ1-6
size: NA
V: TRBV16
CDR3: CASSRFSGAYNSPLHF

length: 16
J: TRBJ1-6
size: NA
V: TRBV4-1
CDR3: CASSQEGQSTHSPLHF

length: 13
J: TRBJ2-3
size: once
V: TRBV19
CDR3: CASRQQGADTQYF

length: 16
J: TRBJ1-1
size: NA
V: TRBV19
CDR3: CASSFGLRGQKTEAFF

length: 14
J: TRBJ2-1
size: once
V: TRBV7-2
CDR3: CASSLAPSGYEQFF

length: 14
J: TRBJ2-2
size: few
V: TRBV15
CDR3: CATSRTGGPGELFF

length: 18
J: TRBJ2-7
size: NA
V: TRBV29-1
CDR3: CSVLGLAGGHQRTYEQYF

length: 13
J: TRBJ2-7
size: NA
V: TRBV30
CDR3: CAWSLGHTYEQYF

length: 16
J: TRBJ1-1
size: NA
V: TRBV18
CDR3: CASSRPGDRMNTEAFF

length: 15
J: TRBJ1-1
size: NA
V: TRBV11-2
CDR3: CASSDYRGANTEAFF

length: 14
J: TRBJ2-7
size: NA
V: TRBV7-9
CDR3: CASSRLAGGSEQYF

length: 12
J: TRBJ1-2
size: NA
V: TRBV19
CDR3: CASSIRQYGYTF

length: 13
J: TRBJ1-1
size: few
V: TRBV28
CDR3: CASSSPNRVEAFF

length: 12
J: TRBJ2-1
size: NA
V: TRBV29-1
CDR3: CSVEGLYNEQFF

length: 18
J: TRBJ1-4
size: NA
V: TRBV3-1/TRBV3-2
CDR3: CASSQRPPRAREREKLFF

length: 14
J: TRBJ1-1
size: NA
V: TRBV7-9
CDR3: CASSSAGALTEAFF

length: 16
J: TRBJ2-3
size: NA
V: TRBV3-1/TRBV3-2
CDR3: CASSQASGTSTDTQYF